The 21 T cell receptor beta chains listed next were all sequenced from one sample in a study of blood T cell repertoires in COVID-19. Libraries were prepared by immunoSEQ multiplex PCR; TCRdb keeps only in-frame clonotypes and omits some of them. The sample includes around 140,000 clones, just over 85% of them seen just once. Material: peripheral blood. The receptor set was obtained from an older woman with acute or convalescent COVID-19.

The chain carries TRBV28 and TRBJ1-2, with no clear D. The CDR3 totals 15 residues. Germline V CDR1 and CDR2: MDHEN, SYDVKM. V dropped 6 bases and J dropped 2 bases, with 16 bases sitting between them. The CDR3: CASSRFNNRNYGYTF. CDR3 DNA: TGTGCCAGCAGCCGATTTAATAACAGAAACTATGGCTACACCTTC.

Note on this clone: An end of the junction differs from the germline gene, which may be a read error. This rearrangement joins TRBV11-2 to TRBJ2-2; D unresolved. This CDR3 is 15 amino acids long. Germline loops: CDR1 SGHAT, CDR2 FQNNGV. CDR3 sequence: CASSSRLVNSGELFF. CDR3 DNA sequence: TGTGCCAGCAGCTCCCGGCTGGTTAACAGCGGGGAGCTGTTTTTT.

DNA of the CDR3: TGCGCCAGCAGCCCTAATGGGGGCAGGGACTATGGCTACACCTTC. This sequence encodes CASSPNGGRDYGYTF. The chain couples TRBV4-3 to TRBJ1-2, with D perhaps matching TRBD1 (6 bases). The length of the CDR3 is 15 residues. The V end lost 4 bases, the J end lost 3 bases, and 15 bases lay between the germline ends. Germline CDR1 reads LGHNA; CDR2 reads YSLEER.

The genes are TRBV12-5 and TRBJ2-5, with D tentatively TRBD2 (5 bases). Per germline, CDR1 LGHNT and CDR2 FRNRAP. This CDR3 region has 16 residues. The V end was cut by 6 bases, the J end by 5 bases, with 22 bases between. The CDR3 loop reads CASGRPGLLRWETQYF. Here the CDR3 DNA reads TGTGCTAGTGGGCGACCCGGACTTCTCAGGTGGGAGACCCAGTACTTC. The full variable domain, with the rest looked up from reference TRBV12-5 and TRBJ2-5, is DARVTQTPRHKVTEMGQEVTMRCQPILGHNTVFWYRQTMMQGLELLAYFRNRAPLDDSGMPKDRFSAEMPDATLATLKIQPSEPRDSAVYFCASGRPGLLRWETQYFGPGTRLLVL.

The chain joins TRBV11-3 to TRBJ1-1, with a possible D match to TRBD1 (5 bases). Trimming removed 0 bases from V and 4 bases from J, with 6 bases in between. The CDR3 length is 13 residues. Germline V gene lookup returns CDR1 SGHNT and CDR2 YENEEA. In nucleotides, the CDR3 is TGTGCCAGCAGCTTAGAGGGGGGCACTGAAGCTTTCTTT. Its translation is CASSLEGGTEAFF.

Written as DNA, the CDR3 is TGTGCCACCAGCAGCGAAGGGGGCGTAGCCGGGGAGCTGTTTTTT. Amino acid sequence: CATSSEGGVAGELFF. V and J are TRBV15 and TRBJ2-2, with 7 bases identical to TRBD1. The J segment lost 6 bases and the V segment lost 3 bases, leaving 7 bases of the junction unmatched. The CDR3 is 15 residues long. Germline values: CDR1 LNHNV, CDR2 YYDKDF (reference sequence).

The chain employs TRBV6-5 and TRBJ2-3; D remains ambiguous. From germline, CDR1 is MNHEY and CDR2 SVGAGI. Trimming stripped 5 bases from V and 0 bases from J, with 12 bases between. CDR3 length: 15 residues. CDR3 DNA sequence: TGTGCCAGCAGTCGAGAAGTATCTAGCACAGATACGCAGTATTTT. Residues: CASSREVSSTDTQYF.

V is TRBV19 and J is TRBJ1-1; 9 nucleotides line up with TRBD1. Germline assignment: CDR1 LNHDA and CDR2 SQIVND (reference sequence). This CDR3 spans 13 amino acids. V was clipped by 5 bases and J by 7 bases; unmatched bases: 5. This chain's CDR3 is CASSWDRDLEAFF. CDR3 nucleotides: TGTGCCAGTAGTTGGGACAGGGACCTTGAAGCTTTCTTT.

This rearrangement joins TRBV9 to TRBJ2-7, with TRBD1 identical over 8 bases. Germline CDR1 and CDR2: SGDLS and YYNGEE. The ends lost 4 bases at V and 3 bases at J; junction bases unmatched: 9. This CDR3 has 15 amino acids. Written as DNA, the CDR3 is TGTGCCAGCAGCACGACCGGGACAGGATACTACGAGCAGTACTTC. Amino acids: CASSTTGTGYYEQYF.

This sequence joins TRBV9 and TRBJ1-5; 7 bases align to TRBD1. V lost 3 bases and J lost 3; bases outside the gene matches: 6. The CDR3 extends over 15 amino acids. CDR1 and CDR2 from the germline V gene are SGDLS and YYNGEE. DNA for the CDR3: TGTGCCAGCAGCGCCAGTGGACAGGACAATCAGCCCCAGCATTTT. The encoded protein is CASSASGQDNQPQHF.

The chain employs TRBV11-3 and TRBJ2-5; 12 nucleotides align to TRBD2. The CDR3 is 16 amino acids. Losses at the gene ends were 5 bases for V and 2 bases for J; bases not matched to a gene: 6. Germline CDR1 is SGHNT and CDR2 is YENEEA. This CDR3 reads CASSQGLAGPQETQYF. Written as DNA, the CDR3 is TGTGCCAGCAGCCAAGGACTAGCGGGGCCTCAAGAGACCCAGTACTTC.

This clone occurred once. V and J are TRBV20-1 and TRBJ1-1; no clear D. V was cut by 3 bases and J by 1 base, with 12 bases left in between. In germline, CDR1 is DFQATT, CDR2 SNEGSKA (reference sequence). The CDR3 is 14 residues long. This CDR3 reads CSASSRVGNTEAFF. For the CDR3, the DNA is TGCAGTGCTAGTTCTCGGGTAGGGAACACTGAAGCTTTCTTT.

This clone was observed once. The gene calls are TRBV7-9 and TRBJ2-3; the D gene is possibly TRBD1 (6 bases). This CDR3 is 14 amino acids long. Germline CDR1 is SEHNR and CDR2 is FQNEAQ (reference sequence). Between the trimmed V and J ends, which lost 5 bases and 0 bases, there was a span of 9 bases. The CDR3 DNA reads as TGTGCCAGCAGCACGGACAGAAGCACAGATACGCAGTATTTT. Protein: CASSTDRSTDTQYF.

The rearrangement joins TRBV4-1 to TRBJ1-2; 9 bases agree with TRBD1. Germline values: CDR1 MGHRA, CDR2 YSYEKL. The CDR3 spans 17 residues. Germline trimming cut 5 bases from V and 5 bases from J; bases unmatched to any gene: 15. DNA of the CDR3: TGCGCCAGCAGCTCGCGGGACAGGGCAAAACTTGGGTATGGCTACACCTTC. This gives the protein CASSSRDRAKLGYGYTF.

Comments on this clone: The sample contains more than one DNA sequence encoding this CDR3. The DNA for the CDR3 is TGTGCCAGCAGCTTAGTAGGACAGGGGATCACTGAAGCTTTCTTT. Amino acids: CASSLVGQGITEAFF. The chain couples TRBV7-2 to TRBJ1-1, with 9 bases aligning to TRBD1. Germline CDR1 and CDR2: SGHTA and FQGNSA. This CDR3 contains 15 residues. The J segment lost 4 bases and the V segment lost 1 base, leaving 4 bases of the junction unmatched.

This clone was picked up a small number of times. The chain recombines TRBV4-3 with TRBJ1-2; D possibly corresponds to TRBD1 (6 bases). The germline V and J ends were trimmed by 0 bases and 7 bases, with 9 bases remaining between them. Germline CDR1 LGHNA, CDR2 YSLEER. The CDR3 contains 13 residues. The DNA of the CDR3 is TGCGCCAGCAGCCAAGACAGGGGAAGTGGCTACACCTTC. This encodes CASSQDRGSGYTF.

The genes are TRBV28 and TRBJ1-2; D unclear. With 2 bases removed from V and 8 bases from J, the gap between germline ends came to 9 bases. The CDR3 is 12 amino acids. Germline loops: CDR1 MDHEN, CDR2 SYDVKM. Here the CDR3 reads CASSLLRWGYTF. The DNA for the CDR3 is TGTGCCAGCAGTTTACTACGCTGGGGCTACACCTTC.

V usage is TRBV12-3 or TRBV12-4 and J usage is TRBJ2-2; 7 positions match TRBD2. J was trimmed by 3 bases and V by 10 bases; bases with no gene match: 5. This CDR3 comprises 13 residues. The CDR3 region has the DNA TGTGCCACCAAGCGGGGATACACCGGGGAGCTGTTTTTT. Encoded protein: CATKRGYTGELFF.

This rearrangement joins TRBV28 to TRBJ1-6, with 7 nucleotides matching TRBD1. J gave up 7 bases and V 5 bases, and 14 bases lay outside the gene matches. CDR3 length: 17 residues. The germline V gene has CDR1 MDHEN and CDR2 SYDVKM. CDR3 nucleotide sequence: TGTGCCAGCAGTAAAACCTTTGACAGGGCCGGGAATTCACCCCTCCACTTT. Encoded protein: CASSKTFDRAGNSPLHF.

The chain recombines TRBV7-3 with TRBJ1-1; tentative D call: TRBD1 (6 bases). Germline CDR1 reads SGHTA; CDR2 reads FQGTGA. The CDR3 extends over 15 amino acids. V dropped 5 bases and J dropped 1 base, with 14 bases sitting between them. The CDR3 DNA is TGTGCCAGCAGCCGAGTGCAACAGGGGAACACTGAAGCTTTCTTT. It encodes CASSRVQQGNTEAFF.

To note about this clone: The sample holds other DNA sequences that translate to the same CDR3. V gene TRBV6-5 combines with J gene TRBJ2-7; 8 bases match TRBD1. The germline gives CDR1 MNHEY, CDR2 SVGAGI. The CDR3 runs to 15 residues. The V and J ends lost 0 bases and 3 bases, in that order; junction bases with no gene match: 4. The CDR3 sequence: CASSYSRQGNYEQYF. CDR3 DNA sequence: TGTGCCAGCAGTTACTCGCGACAGGGGAACTACGAGCAGTACTTC.